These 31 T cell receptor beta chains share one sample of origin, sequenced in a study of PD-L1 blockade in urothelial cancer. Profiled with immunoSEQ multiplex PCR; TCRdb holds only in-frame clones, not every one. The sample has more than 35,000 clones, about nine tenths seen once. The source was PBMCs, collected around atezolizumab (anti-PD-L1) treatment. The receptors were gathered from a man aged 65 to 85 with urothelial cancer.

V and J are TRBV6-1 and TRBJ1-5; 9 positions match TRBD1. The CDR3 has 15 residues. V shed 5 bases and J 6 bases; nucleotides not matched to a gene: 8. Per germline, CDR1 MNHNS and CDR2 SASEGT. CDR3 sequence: CASSHSTGGFQPQHF. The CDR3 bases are TGTGCCAGCAGTCATTCGACAGGGGGATTTCAGCCCCAGCATTTT.

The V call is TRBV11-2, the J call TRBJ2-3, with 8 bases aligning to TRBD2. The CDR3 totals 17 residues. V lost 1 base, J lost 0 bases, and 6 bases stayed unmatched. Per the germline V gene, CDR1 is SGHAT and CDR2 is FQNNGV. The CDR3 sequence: CASSLVPLAGSTDTQYF. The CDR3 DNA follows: TGTGCCAGCAGCTTAGTCCCCTTAGCGGGAAGCACAGATACGCAGTATTTT.

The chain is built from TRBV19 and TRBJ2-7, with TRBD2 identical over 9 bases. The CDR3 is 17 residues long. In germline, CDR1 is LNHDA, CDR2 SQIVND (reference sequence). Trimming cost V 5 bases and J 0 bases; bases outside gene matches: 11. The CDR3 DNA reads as TGTGCCAGTAGTCCCCGAGGGCTAGCGGGACTCTCCTACGAGCAGTACTTC. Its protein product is CASSPRGLAGLSYEQYF.

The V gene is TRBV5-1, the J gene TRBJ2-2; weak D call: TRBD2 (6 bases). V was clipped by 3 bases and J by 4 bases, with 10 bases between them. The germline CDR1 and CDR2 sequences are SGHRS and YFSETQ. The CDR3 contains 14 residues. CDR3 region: CASSSVGGTGELFF. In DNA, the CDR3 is TGCGCCAGCAGCTCCGTGGGGGGCACCGGGGAGCTGTTTTTT.

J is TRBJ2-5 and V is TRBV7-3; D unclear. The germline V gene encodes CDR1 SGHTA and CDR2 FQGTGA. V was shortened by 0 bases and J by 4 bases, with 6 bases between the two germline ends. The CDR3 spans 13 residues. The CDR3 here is CASSLTAGETQYF. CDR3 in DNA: TGTGCCAGCAGCTTAACCGCAGGAGAGACCCAGTACTTC.

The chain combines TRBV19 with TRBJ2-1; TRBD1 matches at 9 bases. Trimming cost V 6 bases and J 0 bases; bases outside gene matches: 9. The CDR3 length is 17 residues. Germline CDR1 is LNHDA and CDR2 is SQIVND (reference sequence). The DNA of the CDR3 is TGTGCCAGTAGACCGCGACAGGGGGACAGCTCCTACAATGAGCAGTTCTTC. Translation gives CASRPRQGDSSYNEQFF.

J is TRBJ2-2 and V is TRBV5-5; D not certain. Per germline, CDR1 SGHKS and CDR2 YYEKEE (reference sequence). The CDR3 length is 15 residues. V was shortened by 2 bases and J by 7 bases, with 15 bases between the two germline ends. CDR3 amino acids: CASSLFMGSGGELFF. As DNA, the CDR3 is TGTGCCAGCAGCTTATTTATGGGTTCGGGCGGGGAGCTGTTTTTT.

For the CDR3, the DNA is TGTGCCAGCACTGGGGGGGGAAGGACCGGGGAGCTGTTTTTT. Its protein product is CASTGGGRTGELFF. This chain uses TRBV2 with TRBJ2-2; 7 bases agree with TRBD2. The V segment lost 7 bases and the J segment 5 bases; nucleotides outside the gene matches: 7. The CDR3 is 14 residues long. CDR1 SNHLY and CDR2 FYNNEI come from the germline V gene.

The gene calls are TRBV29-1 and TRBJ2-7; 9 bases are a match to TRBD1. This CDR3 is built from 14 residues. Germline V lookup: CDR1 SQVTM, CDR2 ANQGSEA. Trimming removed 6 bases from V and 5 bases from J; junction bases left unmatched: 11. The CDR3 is CSVATGTGSNEQYF. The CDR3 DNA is TGCAGCGTCGCTACGGGGACAGGGAGCAACGAGCAGTACTTC.

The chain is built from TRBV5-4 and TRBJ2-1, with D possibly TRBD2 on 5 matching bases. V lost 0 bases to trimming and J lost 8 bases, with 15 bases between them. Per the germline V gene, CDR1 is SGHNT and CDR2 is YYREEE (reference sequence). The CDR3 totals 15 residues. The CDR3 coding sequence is TGTGCCAGCAGCTTGGGAATAGTCCCGAGGGATGAGCAGTTCTTC. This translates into CASSLGIVPRDEQFF.

CDR3 DNA sequence: TGCGCCAGCAGCCCGACAGGGGGCTACGAGCAGTACTTC. Translated: CASSPTGGYEQYF. The rearrangement links TRBV5-1 to TRBJ2-7, with 9 positions matching TRBD1. Trimming took 4 bases from V and 3 from J; bases not matched to a gene: 2. Germline assignment: CDR1 SGHRS and CDR2 YFSETQ. This CDR3 is 13 amino acids long.

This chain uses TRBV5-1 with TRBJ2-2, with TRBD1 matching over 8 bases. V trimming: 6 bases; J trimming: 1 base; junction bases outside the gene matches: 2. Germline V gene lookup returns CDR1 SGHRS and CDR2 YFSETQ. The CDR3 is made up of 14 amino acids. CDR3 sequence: CASKGQENTGELFF. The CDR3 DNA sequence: TGCGCCAGCAAGGGACAGGAGAACACCGGGGAGCTGTTTTTT.

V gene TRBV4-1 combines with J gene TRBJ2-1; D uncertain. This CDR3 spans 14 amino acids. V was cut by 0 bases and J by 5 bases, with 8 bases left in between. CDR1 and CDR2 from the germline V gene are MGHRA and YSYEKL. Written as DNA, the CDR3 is TGCGCCAGCAGCCAAGAGTTTCAAAACAATGAGCAGTTCTTC. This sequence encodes CASSQEFQNNEQFF.

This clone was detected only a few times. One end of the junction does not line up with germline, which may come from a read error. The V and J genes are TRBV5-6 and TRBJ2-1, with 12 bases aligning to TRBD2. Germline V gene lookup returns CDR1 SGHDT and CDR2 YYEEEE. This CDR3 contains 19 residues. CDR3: CASSLEGTASGRDGIGSVF. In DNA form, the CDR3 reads TGTGCCAGCAGCTTGGAGGGGACAGCTAGCGGGAGGGATGGGATCGGTAGTGTCTTC.

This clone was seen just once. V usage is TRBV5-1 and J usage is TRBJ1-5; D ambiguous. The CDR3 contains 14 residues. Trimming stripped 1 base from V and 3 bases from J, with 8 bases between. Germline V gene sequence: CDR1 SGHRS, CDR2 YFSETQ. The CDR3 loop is CASSLNGDNQPQHF. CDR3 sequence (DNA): TGCGCCAGCAGCTTGAACGGGGACAATCAGCCCCAGCATTTT.

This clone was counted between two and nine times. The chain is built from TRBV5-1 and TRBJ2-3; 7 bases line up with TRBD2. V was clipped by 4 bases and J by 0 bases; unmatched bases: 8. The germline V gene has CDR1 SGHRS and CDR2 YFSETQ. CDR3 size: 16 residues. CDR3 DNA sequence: TGCGCCAGCAGCCGGGAGAGCGGGGTTAGCACAGATACGCAGTATTTT. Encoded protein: CASSRESGVSTDTQYF.

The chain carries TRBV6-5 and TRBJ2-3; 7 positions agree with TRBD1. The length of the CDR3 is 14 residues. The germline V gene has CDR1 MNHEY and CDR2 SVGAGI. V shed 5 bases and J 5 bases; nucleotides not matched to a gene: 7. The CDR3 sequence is CASSTWDRRDTQYF. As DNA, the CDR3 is TGTGCCAGCAGTACCTGGGACAGACGAGATACGCAGTATTTT.

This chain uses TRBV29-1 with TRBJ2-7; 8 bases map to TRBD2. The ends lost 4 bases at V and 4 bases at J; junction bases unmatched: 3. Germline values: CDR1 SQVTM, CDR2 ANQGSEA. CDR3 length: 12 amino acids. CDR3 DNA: TGCAGCGTTGGTCCTAGCGGGTACGAGCAGTACTTC. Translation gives CSVGPSGYEQYF.

The CDR3, as DNA: TGTGCCAGCAGCCGGACAGGAAACTCCTACGAGCAGTACTTC. It encodes CASSRTGNSYEQYF. This sequence joins TRBV11-2 and TRBJ2-7, with 7 bases fitting TRBD1. V shed 5 bases and J 0 bases; nucleotides not matched to a gene: 4. CDR1 SGHAT and CDR2 FQNNGV come from the germline V gene. The CDR3 is 14 amino acids.

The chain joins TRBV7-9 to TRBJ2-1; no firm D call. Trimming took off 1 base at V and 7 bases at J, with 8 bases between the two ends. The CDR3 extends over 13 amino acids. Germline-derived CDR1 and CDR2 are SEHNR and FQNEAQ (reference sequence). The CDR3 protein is CASSLGAGNEQFF. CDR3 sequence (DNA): TGTGCCAGCAGCTTAGGAGCAGGTAATGAGCAGTTCTTC.

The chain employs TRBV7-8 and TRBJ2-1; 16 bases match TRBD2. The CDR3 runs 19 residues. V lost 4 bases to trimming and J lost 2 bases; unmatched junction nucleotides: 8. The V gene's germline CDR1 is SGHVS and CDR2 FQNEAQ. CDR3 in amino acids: CASSSRAGLAGGTYNEQFF. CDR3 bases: TGTGCCAGCAGCTCACGAGCGGGACTAGCGGGAGGGACCTACAATGAGCAGTTCTTC.

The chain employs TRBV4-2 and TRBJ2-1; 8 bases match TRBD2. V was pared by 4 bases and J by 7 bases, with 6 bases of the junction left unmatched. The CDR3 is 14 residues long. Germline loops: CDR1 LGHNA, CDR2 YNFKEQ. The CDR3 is CASSRSGRGNEQFF. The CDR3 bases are TGTGCCAGCAGCCGAAGCGGGAGAGGAAATGAGCAGTTCTTC.

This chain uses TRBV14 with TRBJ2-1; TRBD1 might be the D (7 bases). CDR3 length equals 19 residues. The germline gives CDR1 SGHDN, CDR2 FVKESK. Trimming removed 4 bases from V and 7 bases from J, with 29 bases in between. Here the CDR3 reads CASSLRTADSRGDGNEQFF. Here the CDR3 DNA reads TGTGCCAGCAGCCTACGGACGGCAGATAGCAGGGGGGACGGTAATGAGCAGTTCTTC.

The CDR3 region is CASSFQVGAAGVNNEQFF. The CDR3 nucleotides read TGTGCCAGCAGTTTTCAAGTAGGGGCAGCGGGAGTAAACAATGAGCAGTTCTTC. This sequence joins TRBV27 and TRBJ2-1; 8 bases fit TRBD2. J was trimmed by 5 bases and V by 3 bases; bases with no gene match: 15. Germline loops: CDR1 MNHEY, CDR2 SMNVEV (reference sequence). The length of the CDR3 is 18 residues.

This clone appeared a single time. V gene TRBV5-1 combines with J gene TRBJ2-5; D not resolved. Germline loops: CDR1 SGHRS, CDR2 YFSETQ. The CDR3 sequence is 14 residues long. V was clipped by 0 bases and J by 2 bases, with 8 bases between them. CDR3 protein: CASSLGGRQETQYF. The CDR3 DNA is TGCGCCAGCAGCTTGGGAGGCAGACAAGAGACCCAGTACTTC.

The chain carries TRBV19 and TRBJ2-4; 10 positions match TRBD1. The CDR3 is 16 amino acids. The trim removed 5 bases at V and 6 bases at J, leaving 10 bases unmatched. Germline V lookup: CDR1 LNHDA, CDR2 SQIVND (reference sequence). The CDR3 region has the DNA TGTGCCAGTAGTCCCATCGACAGGGGGCTGGTAAACATTCAGTACTTC. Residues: CASSPIDRGLVNIQYF.

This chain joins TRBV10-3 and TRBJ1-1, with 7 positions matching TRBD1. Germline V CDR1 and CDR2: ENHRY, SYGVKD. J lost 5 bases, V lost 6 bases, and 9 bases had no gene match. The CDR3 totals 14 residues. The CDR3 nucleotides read TGTGCCATCAGCCCTGACAGGGTTAGGACTGAAGCTTTCTTT. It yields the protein CAISPDRVRTEAFF.

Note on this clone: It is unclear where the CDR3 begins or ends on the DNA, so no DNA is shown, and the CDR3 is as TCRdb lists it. CDR3: CASSTSTGAEKLFF. This sequence joins TRBV27 and TRBJ1-4; TRBD1 is the table's D call and was not checked against the DNA. Germline V gives CDR1 MNHEY, CDR2 SMNVEV (reference sequence). Termini included, the CDR3 measures 14 amino acids.

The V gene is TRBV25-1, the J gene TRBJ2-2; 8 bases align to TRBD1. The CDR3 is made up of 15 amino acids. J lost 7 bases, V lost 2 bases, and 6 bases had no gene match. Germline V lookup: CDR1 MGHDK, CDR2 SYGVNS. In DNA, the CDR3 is TGTGCCAGCAGTGAACAGGGGGCGCGCGTCGGGGAGCTGTTTTTT. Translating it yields CASSEQGARVGELFF.

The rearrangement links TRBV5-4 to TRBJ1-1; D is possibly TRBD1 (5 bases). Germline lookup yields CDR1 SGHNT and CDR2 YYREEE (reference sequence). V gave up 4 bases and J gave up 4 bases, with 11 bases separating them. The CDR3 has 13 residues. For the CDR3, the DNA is TGTGCCAGCAGCCCCCCGGGGGGCACTGAAGCTTTCTTT. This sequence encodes CASSPPGGTEAFF.

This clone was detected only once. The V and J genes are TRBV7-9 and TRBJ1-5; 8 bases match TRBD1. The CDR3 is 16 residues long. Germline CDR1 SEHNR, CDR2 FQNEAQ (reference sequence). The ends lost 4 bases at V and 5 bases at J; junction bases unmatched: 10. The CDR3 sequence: CASSSNHRGGYQPQHF. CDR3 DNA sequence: TGTGCCAGCAGCTCCAACCACAGGGGGGGATATCAGCCCCAGCATTTT.